These 23 T cell receptor beta chains were sequenced from one sample in a study of response to subunit inactivated influenza vaccine (dated by TCRdb to 2016 to 2019). Libraries were built with RT-PCR. Instrument used: Illumina HiSeq 2500. The public sequencing data were trimmed at Q25 with fastp and processed into clonotypes with MiXCR by TCRdb, which kept only in-frame beta chains. Rows are combined by CDR3 protein, so each entry shows the most common genes and DNA. A total of a few hundred thousand distinct CDR3 sequences appear in this sample, around 22% of them only once. In total, the top ten clones hold around 10% of the sample. This material consisted of PBMCs from blood, taken approximately 20 months after vaccination. The receptors originated from a man aged 45-69 years who received an inactivated influenza vaccine. Donor details come from another sample of the same person, matched by shared clones.

The V call is TRBV19, the J call TRBJ1-4; tentative D call: TRBD1 (6 bases). V was shortened by 6 bases and J by 5 bases, with 19 bases between the two germline ends. Germline assignment: CDR1 LNHDA and CDR2 SQIVND (reference sequence). This CDR3 has 16 residues. In DNA, the CDR3 is TGTGCCAGTAGGACCCGCCCGGACAGAAGGAATGAAAAACTGTTTTTT. It translates to CASRTRPDRRNEKLFF.

This clonotype has more than one count but fewer than ten. The rearrangement links TRBV28 to TRBJ2-3; D is possibly TRBD2 (6 bases). V lost 8 bases, J lost 0 bases, and 15 bases lay in between. CDR1 is MDHEN, CDR2 SYDVKM, per germline. This CDR3 has 15 amino acids. The CDR3 DNA follows: TGTGCCAGCTCACCCCTAGCGATTAGCACAGATACGCAGTATTTT. It encodes CASSPLAISTDTQYF.

In the case of this clonotype: One end of the junction does not line up with germline, which may come from a read error. V usage is TRBV5-1 and J usage is TRBJ1-6; D ambiguous. Germline-derived CDR1 and CDR2 are SGHRS and YFSETQ. The length of the CDR3 is 15 residues. The CDR3 DNA sequence: TGCGCCAGCAGCTTGGGTAGCCCCTATGATTCACCCCTCCACTTT. Amino acids: CASSLGSPYDSPLHF.

This clonotype came up a few times. The chain uses TRBV28 and TRBJ1-3; 9 bases are a match to TRBD1. The germline V gene has CDR1 MDHEN and CDR2 SYDVKM. The CDR3 length is 14 residues. Trimming removed 5 bases from V and 4 bases from J; junction bases left unmatched: 3. The CDR3 region is CASSRQGVGNTIYF. DNA for the CDR3: TGTGCCAGCAGTCGACAGGGGGTCGGAAACACCATATATTTT.

V and J are TRBV29-1 and TRBJ2-5; D unresolved. Germline loops: CDR1 SQVTM, CDR2 ANQGSEA. V was pared by 3 bases and J by 4 bases, with 9 bases between. CDR3 length equals 12 residues. The CDR3 loop is CSVDLGRETQYF. The CDR3 DNA reads as TGCAGCGTTGATCTAGGGCGAGAGACCCAGTACTTC.

The chain combines TRBV18 with TRBJ1-4; TRBD1 matches 7 bases. Germline V gene sequence: CDR1 KGHSH, CDR2 LQKENI. V dropped 1 base and J dropped 0; count of bases not matched to a gene: 2. The CDR3 covers 16 residues. The CDR3 here is CASSPQGAATNEKLFF. The CDR3 coding sequence is TGTGCCAGCTCACCACAGGGGGCGGCAACTAATGAAAAACTGTTTTTT.

This clonotype occurred a few times. The V gene is TRBV10-3, the J gene TRBJ1-5, with D unresolved. CDR1 ENHRY and CDR2 SYGVKD come from the germline V gene. CDR3 size: 13 residues. Deletions cut 4 bases from V and 6 bases from J, with 10 bases between. CDR3 protein: CAISVDSGQPQHF. The DNA of the CDR3 is TGTGCCATCAGTGTCGACTCAGGTCAGCCCCAGCATTTT.

This clonotype has just a few counts. The CDR3 sequence: CASSLNGLLPGTEAFF. The CDR3 bases are TGTGCCAGCAGCCTCAACGGTTTGTTGCCCGGCACTGAAGCTTTCTTT. The rearrangement uses TRBV7-2 and TRBJ1-1, with D uncertain. The length of the CDR3 is 16 residues. The ends were cut back, 5 bases at V and 4 bases at J, with 20 bases in the middle. Looked up from germline, CDR1 is SGHTA and CDR2 is FQGNSA.

This clonotype was found a few times. The chain couples TRBV6-5 to TRBJ1-6, with D unresolved. CDR3 length equals 12 residues. CDR1 is MNHEY, CDR2 SVGAGI, per germline. V dropped 6 bases and J dropped 6 bases, with 6 bases sitting between them. CDR3 DNA: TGTGCCAGCAGCTATTTTAATTCACCCCTCCACTTT. Its translation: CASSYFNSPLHF.

The CDR3 DNA reads as TGTGCCAGCAGCCCGGGACTAGCGGGCACCGGGGAGCTGTTTTTT. Translated, it gives CASSPGLAGTGELFF. J is TRBJ2-2 and V is TRBV7-2; TRBD2 agrees at 12 bases. Germline assignment: CDR1 SGHTA and CDR2 FQGNSA. There are 15 residues in the CDR3. The V gene end was trimmed by 5 bases and the J gene end by 4 bases; junction bases not matched to a gene: 2.

The chain combines TRBV11-3 with TRBJ2-3, with D unresolved. The CDR3 loop spans 14 amino acids. The ends were cut back, 3 bases at V and 1 base at J, with 8 bases in the middle. Per the germline V gene, CDR1 is SGHNT and CDR2 is YENEEA. For the CDR3, the DNA is TGTGCCAGCAGCTTTCTCACACGCACAGATACGCAGTATTTT. It encodes CASSFLTRTDTQYF.

V is TRBV5-5 and J is TRBJ2-7; no definite D call. The length of the CDR3 is 14 residues. Looked up from germline, CDR1 is SGHKS and CDR2 is YYEKEE (reference sequence). V was clipped by 0 bases and J by 3 bases, with 10 bases between them. The CDR3 coding sequence is TGTGCCAGCAGCTTGGAGTGGCAGAACTACGAGCAGTACTTC. This encodes CASSLEWQNYEQYF. The variable domain in full, with the rest retrieved from reference TRBV5-5 and TRBJ2-7, is DAGVTQSPTHLIKTRGQQVTLRCSPISGHKSVSWYQQVLGQGPQFIFQYYEKEERGRGNFPDRFSARQFPNYSSELNVNALLLGDSALYLCASSLEWQNYEQYFGPGTRLTVT.

The table lists this clonotype with a few counts. The V gene is TRBV5-1, the J gene TRBJ2-2; perhaps TRBD1 as D (5 bases). There are 15 residues in the CDR3. V was pared by 5 bases and J by 3 bases, with 14 bases between. Germline CDR1 SGHRS, CDR2 YFSETQ. CDR3 in DNA: TGCGCCAGCAGTCATCTAGGGGCGGACACCGGGGAGCTGTTTTTT. The encoded protein is CASSHLGADTGELFF.

This clonotype was counted only a few times. This sequence joins TRBV6-6 and TRBJ1-2; D is perhaps TRBD1 (6 bases). CDR3 size: 13 residues. Between the trimmed V and J ends, which lost 7 bases and 8 bases, there was a span of 17 bases. CDR1 and CDR2 (germline): MNHNY, SVGAGI (reference sequence). CDR3 coding DNA: TGTGCCAGCACCCACCTACAGGGTGAAGGCTACACCTTC. Translating gives CASTHLQGEGYTF.

This clonotype has more than one count but fewer than ten. This chain links TRBV30 with TRBJ2-1; 8 bases fit TRBD2. The V and J ends lost 3 bases and 3 bases, in that order; junction bases with no gene match: 4. Germline V lookup: CDR1 GTSNPN, CDR2 SVGIG (reference sequence). The CDR3 consists of 14 residues. For the CDR3, the DNA is TGTGCCTGGAGGATAGCGGGATACTACAATGAGCAGTTCTTC. This gives the protein CAWRIAGYYNEQFF.

This clonotype was detected many times. The rearrangement links TRBV6-5 to TRBJ1-1, with D unclear. Deletions cut 0 bases from V and 2 bases from J, with 7 bases between. The CDR3 is 14 amino acids. Germline assignment: CDR1 MNHEY and CDR2 SVGAGI. Here the CDR3 DNA reads TGTGCCAGCAGTTACTCTGGGAGTAACACTGAAGCTTTCTTT. Translating it yields CASSYSGSNTEAFF.

This clonotype has ten or more counts. This chain connects TRBV6-1 to TRBJ1-5, with D perhaps matching TRBD1 (6 bases). Germline lookup yields CDR1 MNHNS and CDR2 SASEGT. The V end lost 6 bases, the J end lost 1 base, and 16 bases lay between the germline ends. The CDR3 is made up of 16 amino acids. CDR3 nucleotide sequence: TGTGCCAGCAGAACCAGGGGAGGAGAGAGCAATCAGCCCCAGCATTTT. It translates to CASRTRGGESNQPQHF.

The chain uses TRBV29-1 and TRBJ2-2; the match to TRBD2 covers 14 bases. The CDR3 loop spans 16 amino acids. CDR1 and CDR2 (germline): SQVTM, ANQGSEA. V trimming: 3 bases; J trimming: 4 bases; junction bases outside the gene matches: 4. The CDR3 sequence: CSVEGLAGEVTGELFF. CDR3 sequence (DNA): TGCAGCGTTGAGGGACTAGCGGGAGAGGTCACCGGGGAGCTGTTTTTT.

The V and J genes are TRBV14 and TRBJ2-2; D remains ambiguous. The CDR3 is 16 amino acids. Germline CDR1 SGHDN, CDR2 FVKESK. V was shortened by 5 bases and J by 1 base, with 14 bases between the two germline ends. The DNA of the CDR3 is TGTGCCAGCAGCGAAAGGAGAAGGAGGAACACCGGGGAGCTGTTTTTT. Its translation is CASSERRRRNTGELFF.

There are a few counts of this clonotype. This chain joins TRBV6-1 and TRBJ1-1; TRBD1 matches at 7 bases. CDR3 length equals 13 residues. V lost 4 bases and J lost 5; bases outside the gene matches: 4. CDR1 and CDR2 from the germline V gene are MNHNS and SASEGT. This chain's CDR3 is CASSVQGDTEAFF. The CDR3 nucleotides are TGTGCCAGCAGTGTCCAGGGGGATACTGAAGCTTTCTTT.

The chain combines TRBV12-3 or TRBV12-4 with TRBJ1-2; no clear D gene. The V end lost 3 bases, the J end lost 5 bases, and 16 bases lay between the germline ends. This CDR3 region has 15 residues. CDR3 sequence (DNA): TGTGCCAGCAGTTTGCGGGGAGGAGGCACTTATGGCTACACCTTC. Amino acid sequence: CASSLRGGGTYGYTF.

This sequence joins TRBV4-2 and TRBJ2-3, with 12 bases matching TRBD2. The germline V gene encodes CDR1 LGHNA and CDR2 YNFKEQ. CDR3 length equals 16 residues. V lost 0 bases to trimming and J lost 7 bases; unmatched junction nucleotides: 5. The CDR3: CASSQDLTSGSNTQYF. In nucleotides, the CDR3 is TGTGCCAGCAGCCAAGATCTGACTAGCGGGAGTAATACGCAGTATTTT.

This clonotype was counted ten times or more. Germline and junction disagree at one end, which may indicate a read error. The V call is TRBV20-1, the J call TRBJ1-1, with D perhaps TRBD1 (5 bases). Germline assignment: CDR1 DFQATT and CDR2 SNEGSKA (reference sequence). The CDR3 length is 14 residues. As DNA, the CDR3 is TGCAGTGCTGGAGACAGCTACGTGAGCACTGAAGCTTTCTTT. As protein: CSAGDSYVSTEAFF.